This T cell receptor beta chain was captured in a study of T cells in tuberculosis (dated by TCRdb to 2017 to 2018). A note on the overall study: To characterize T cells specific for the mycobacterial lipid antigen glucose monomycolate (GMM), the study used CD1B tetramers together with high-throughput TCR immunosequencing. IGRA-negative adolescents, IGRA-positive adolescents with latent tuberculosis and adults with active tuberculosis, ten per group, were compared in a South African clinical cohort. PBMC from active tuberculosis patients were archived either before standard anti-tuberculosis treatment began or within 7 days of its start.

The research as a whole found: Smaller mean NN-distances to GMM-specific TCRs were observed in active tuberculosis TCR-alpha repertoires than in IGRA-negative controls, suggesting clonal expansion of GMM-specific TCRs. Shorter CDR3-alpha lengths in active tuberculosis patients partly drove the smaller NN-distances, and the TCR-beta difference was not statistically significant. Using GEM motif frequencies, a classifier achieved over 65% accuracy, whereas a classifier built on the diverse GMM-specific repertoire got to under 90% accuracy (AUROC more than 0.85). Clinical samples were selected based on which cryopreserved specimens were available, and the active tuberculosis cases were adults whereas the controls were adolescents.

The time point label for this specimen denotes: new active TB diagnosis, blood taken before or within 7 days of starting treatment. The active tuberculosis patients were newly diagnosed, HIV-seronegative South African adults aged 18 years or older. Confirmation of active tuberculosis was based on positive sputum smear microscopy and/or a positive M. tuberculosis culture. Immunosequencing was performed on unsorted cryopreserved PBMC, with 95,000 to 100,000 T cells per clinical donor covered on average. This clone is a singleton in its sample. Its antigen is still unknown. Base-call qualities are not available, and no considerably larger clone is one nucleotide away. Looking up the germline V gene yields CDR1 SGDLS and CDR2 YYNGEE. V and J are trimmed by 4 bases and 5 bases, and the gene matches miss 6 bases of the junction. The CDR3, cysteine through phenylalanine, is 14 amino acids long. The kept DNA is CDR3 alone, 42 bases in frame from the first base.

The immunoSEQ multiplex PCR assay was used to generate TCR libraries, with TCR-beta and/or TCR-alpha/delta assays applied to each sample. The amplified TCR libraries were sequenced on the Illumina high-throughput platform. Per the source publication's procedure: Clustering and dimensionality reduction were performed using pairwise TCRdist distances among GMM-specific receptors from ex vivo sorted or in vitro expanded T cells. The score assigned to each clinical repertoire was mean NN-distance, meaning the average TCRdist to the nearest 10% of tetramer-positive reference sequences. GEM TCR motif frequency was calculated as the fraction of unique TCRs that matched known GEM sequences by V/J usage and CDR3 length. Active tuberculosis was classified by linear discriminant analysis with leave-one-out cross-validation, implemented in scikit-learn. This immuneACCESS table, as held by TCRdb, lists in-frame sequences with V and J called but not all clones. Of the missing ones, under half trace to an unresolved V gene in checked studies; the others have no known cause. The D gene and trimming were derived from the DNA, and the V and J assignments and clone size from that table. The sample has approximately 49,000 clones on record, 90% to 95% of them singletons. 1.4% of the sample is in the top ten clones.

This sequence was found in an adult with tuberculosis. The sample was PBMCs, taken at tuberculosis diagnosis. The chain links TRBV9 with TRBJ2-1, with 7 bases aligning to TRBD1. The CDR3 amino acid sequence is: CASSFFDRDNEQFF. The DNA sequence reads TGTGCCAGCAGCTTCTTCGACAGGGACAATGAGCAGTTCTTC.